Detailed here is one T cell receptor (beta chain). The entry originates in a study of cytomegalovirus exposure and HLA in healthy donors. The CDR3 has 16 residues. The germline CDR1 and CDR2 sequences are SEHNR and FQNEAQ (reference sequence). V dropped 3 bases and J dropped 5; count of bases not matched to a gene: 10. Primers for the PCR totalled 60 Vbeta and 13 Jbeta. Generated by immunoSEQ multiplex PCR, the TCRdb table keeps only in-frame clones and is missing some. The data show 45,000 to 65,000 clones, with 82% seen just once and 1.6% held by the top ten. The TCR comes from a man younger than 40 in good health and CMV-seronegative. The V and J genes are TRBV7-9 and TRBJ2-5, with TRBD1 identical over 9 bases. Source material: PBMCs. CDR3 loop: CASSFRTDRGRETQYF. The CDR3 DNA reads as TGTGCCAGCAGCTTTAGGACGGACAGGGGAAGGGAGACCCAGTACTTC.